This passage covers 27 T cell receptor beta chains from one sample sequenced in a study of shared clonotypes between healthy human individuals. Data came from immunoSEQ multiplex PCR; TCRdb stores just in-frame clones and leaves some out. The profile shows under 600,000 clones, almost 97% of them singletons. The sequenced material came from naive CD4+ T cells sorted from blood. As for subset: CD45RA+ positively selected. All receptors derive from a woman between 25 and 40 years old in good health.

The J gene is TRBJ2-7, the V gene TRBV18; D assignment may be TRBD1 or TRBD2 (5 bases each). Germline CDR1 reads KGHSH; CDR2 reads LQKENI. This CDR3 contains 13 residues. V was clipped by 9 bases and J by 9 bases, with 21 bases between them. The CDR3 DNA follows: TGTGCCAGTTCCGGGACCGAGCCTCGTCGGCAGTACTTC. Translation gives CASSGTEPRRQYF.

This clone showed up just once. The chain is built from TRBV5-4 and TRBJ2-7; 8 positions agree with TRBD1. This CDR3 is built from 16 residues. CDR1 and CDR2 from the germline V gene are SGHNT and YYREEE (reference sequence). V lost 4 bases and J lost 5; bases outside the gene matches: 14. The CDR3 loop reads CASSLRLAGGPDEQYF. CDR3 in DNA: TGTGCCAGCAGCCTGAGGCTGGCAGGGGGCCCGGACGAGCAGTACTTC. Using reference TRBV5-4 and TRBJ2-7 for the parts outside the CDR3, the full variable domain is ETGVTQSPTHLIKTRGQQVTLRCSSQSGHNTVSWYQQALGQGPQFIFQYYREEENGRGNFPPRFSGLQFPNYSSELNVNALELDDSALYLCASSLRLAGGPDEQYFGPGTRLTVT.

The J gene is TRBJ2-7, the V gene TRBV7-2; no definite D call. Germline CDR1 reads SGHTA; CDR2 reads FQGNSA. The CDR3 extends over 13 amino acids. Trimming left V 0 bases short and J 5 bases short, with 8 bases between. The CDR3 sequence is CASSLALPNEQYF. CDR3 in DNA: TGTGCCAGCAGCTTAGCACTTCCCAACGAGCAGTACTTC.

This chain links TRBV7-3 with TRBJ2-2; D is uncertain. Trimming left V 1 base short and J 6 bases short, with 12 bases between. The length of the CDR3 is 15 residues. Germline-derived CDR1 and CDR2 are SGHTA and FQGTGA. Here the CDR3 DNA reads TGTGCCAGCAGCTTAAGCCCCGGAGTTCCCGGGGAGCTGTTTTTT. It translates to CASSLSPGVPGELFF.

Notes on this clone: This sample also contains other DNA sequences that code for the same CDR3. This chain uses TRBV6-5 with TRBJ2-1; D is unresolved. Germline assignment: CDR1 MNHEY and CDR2 SVGAGI. The V end was cut by 2 bases, the J end by 7 bases, with 6 bases between. The CDR3 runs to 12 residues. CDR3 sequence: CASSYGLNEQFF. The CDR3, as DNA: TGTGCCAGCAGTTACGGGTTAAATGAGCAGTTCTTC.

CDR3 coding DNA: TGTGCCAGCAGCCAAGGGATTCGTGGCTACACCTTC. Its protein product is CASSQGIRGYTF. The chain employs TRBV4-2 and TRBJ1-2, with D unclear. This CDR3 comprises 12 residues. Trimming shortened V by 1 base and J by 7 bases, and 7 bases separated the two germline ends. Germline V CDR1 and CDR2: LGHNA, YNFKEQ.

This chain joins TRBV7-6 and TRBJ1-5; TRBD1 might be the D (5 bases). The CDR3 is 15 residues long. Germline V gene data show CDR1 as SGHVS and CDR2 as FNYEAQ. Trimming left V 1 base short and J 7 bases short, with 14 bases between. CDR3 coding DNA: TGTGCCAGCAGCTTAGGGTCAGGGCATGGACAGCCCCAGCATTTT. It specifies CASSLGSGHGQPQHF.

CDR3 residues: CASSPVGISYEQYF. The CDR3 coding sequence is TGCGCCAGCAGCCCGGTCGGTATTTCCTACGAGCAGTACTTC. This chain joins TRBV5-1 and TRBJ2-7; D is ambiguous. This CDR3 has 14 residues. Germline assignment: CDR1 SGHRS and CDR2 YFSETQ. V was clipped by 4 bases and J by 1 base, with 12 bases between them.

The rearrangement links TRBV6-1 to TRBJ1-1; a weak D match, TRBD1 (5 bases). The germline CDR1 and CDR2 sequences are MNHNS and SASEGT. The V end lost 7 bases, the J end lost 6 bases, and 21 bases lay between the germline ends. This CDR3 has 15 residues. CDR3: CASTGRTTQGSEAFF. The DNA of the CDR3 is TGTGCCAGCACCGGTCGGACTACCCAGGGATCTGAAGCTTTCTTT.

This clone was seen a single time. Written as DNA, the CDR3 is TGTGCCAGCATTAACACCATATATTTT. Its translation is CASINTIYF. The chain employs TRBV6-4 and TRBJ1-3; D is unresolved. The CDR3 sequence is 9 residues long. The V end lost 7 bases, the J end lost 7 bases, and 2 bases lay between the germline ends. In germline, CDR1 is MRHNA, CDR2 SNTAGT.

This chain links TRBV11-3 with TRBJ2-7; TRBD2 matches at 8 bases. The CDR3 loop spans 19 amino acids. Germline-derived CDR1 and CDR2 are SGHNT and YENEEA. V lost 5 bases to trimming and J lost 0 bases; unmatched junction nucleotides: 18. CDR3 DNA sequence: TGTGCCAGCAGCCCCGGAGTAGGGCTAGCGGGTTCCCTCTCCTACGAGCAGTACTTC. It translates to CASSPGVGLAGSLSYEQYF.

The chain has TRBV5-1 and TRBJ2-7; D remains unclear. Germline V gene sequence: CDR1 SGHRS, CDR2 YFSETQ. The CDR3 spans 14 residues. The V end lost 3 bases, the J end lost 0 bases, and 10 bases lay between the germline ends. CDR3 sequence: CASSWQTDSYEQYF. Written as DNA, the CDR3 is TGCGCCAGCAGCTGGCAAACCGACTCCTACGAGCAGTACTTC.

Notes on this clone: The sample carries other DNA sequences with the same CDR3. The rearrangement uses TRBV6-5 and TRBJ2-5; D perhaps matches TRBD2 (6 bases). Looked up from germline, CDR1 is MNHEY and CDR2 is SVGAGI. The CDR3 contains 13 residues. V lost 2 bases, J lost 5 bases, and 9 bases lay in between. In nucleotides, the CDR3 is TGTGCCAGCAGTTACGGGAGGAGGGAGACCCAGTACTTC. Protein sequence: CASSYGRRETQYF.

The chain is built from TRBV28 and TRBJ2-3; D possibly uses TRBD1 or TRBD2 (5 bases each). Trimming shortened V by 11 bases and J by 1 base, and 13 bases separated the two germline ends. This CDR3 spans 13 amino acids. Germline V gives CDR1 MDHEN, CDR2 SYDVKM. CDR3 sequence (DNA): TGTGCCTCGGGGCAGGGAGGCACAGATACGCAGTATTTT. This gives the protein CASGQGGTDTQYF.

The V and J genes are TRBV7-9 and TRBJ2-5; TRBD1 matches at 8 bases. The CDR3 is 15 residues long. After removal of 4 bases from V and 5 bases from J, the junction contained 9 bases not matched to a gene. Germline loops: CDR1 SEHNR, CDR2 FQNEAQ (reference sequence). The CDR3 DNA sequence: TGTGCCAGCAGCTCCATGACAGGGGCGGGGGAGACCCAGTACTTC. This translates into CASSSMTGAGETQYF.

The chain links TRBV29-1 to TRBJ2-5, with D possibly called TRBD1 or TRBD2 (7 bases each). With the DNA end fitting TRBJ2-7 better, the J assignment may be wrong. This CDR3 spans 10 amino acids. Germline CDR1 is SQVTM and CDR2 is ANQGSEA. Written as DNA, the CDR3 is TGCTCAGGGGGGGATTACGAGCAGTACTTC. It translates to CSGGDYEQYF.

The rearrangement uses TRBV7-9 and TRBJ1-1, with a tentative D call TRBD1 (5 bases). The germline V gene encodes CDR1 SEHNR and CDR2 FQNEAQ (reference sequence). V was clipped by 5 bases and J by 0 bases, with 16 bases between them. This CDR3 has 16 residues. The CDR3 spells CASSSPMGVLNTEAFF. CDR3 in DNA: TGTGCCAGCAGCAGCCCAATGGGGGTTCTGAACACTGAAGCTTTCTTT.

This rearrangement joins TRBV18 to TRBJ2-3, with 8 bases fitting TRBD2. CDR3 length equals 15 residues. V dropped 3 bases and J dropped 3; count of bases not matched to a gene: 5. Germline CDR1 is KGHSH and CDR2 is LQKENI. The CDR3 reads CASSPTSGFTDTQYF. In nucleotides, the CDR3 is TGTGCCAGCTCACCTACTAGCGGATTTACAGATACGCAGTATTTT.

This clone has a single count. The chain recombines TRBV11-2 with TRBJ1-2; TRBD1 matches at 9 bases. Germline V gene data show CDR1 as SGHAT and CDR2 as FQNNGV. Unmatched junction bases numbered 8, after V lost 5 bases and J lost 4 bases. CDR3 length equals 15 residues. Here the CDR3 reads CASSPQGTGLYGYTF. CDR3 DNA sequence: TGTGCCAGCAGCCCCCAGGGGACAGGGCTCTATGGCTACACCTTC. The full variable domain, in which reference TRBV11-2 and TRBJ1-2 provide the parts outside the CDR3, is EAGVAQSPRYKIIEKRQSVAFWCNPISGHATLYWYQQILGQGPKLLIQFQNNGVVDDSQLPKDRFSAERLKGVDSTLKIQPAKLEDSAVYLCASSPQGTGLYGYTFGSGTRLTVV.

The chain recombines TRBV9 with TRBJ2-1, with D tentatively TRBD1 (6 bases). CDR1 SGDLS and CDR2 YYNGEE come from the germline V gene. Trimming removed 4 bases at V and 1 base at J, with 12 bases between. CDR3 length: 15 amino acids. The CDR3 sequence: CASSPRGTSYNEQFF. The CDR3 DNA reads as TGTGCCAGCAGCCCGAGGGGGACATCCTACAATGAGCAGTTCTTC.

The CDR3 DNA follows: TGTGCCACCAGCAGAACTCAGGGGTACGAGCAGTACTTC. This gives the protein CATSRTQGYEQYF. This rearrangement joins TRBV15 to TRBJ2-7; maybe TRBD1 (6 bases). The germline CDR1 and CDR2 sequences are LNHNV and YYDKDF (reference sequence). There are 13 residues in the CDR3. Trimming cost V 2 bases and J 4 bases, with 9 bases left between them.

The chain joins TRBV2 to TRBJ2-5; 10 nucleotides match TRBD1. The trim removed 4 bases at V and 1 base at J, leaving 6 bases unmatched. The germline V gene encodes CDR1 SNHLY and CDR2 FYNNEI. The CDR3 extends over 16 amino acids. As DNA, the CDR3 is TGTGCCAGCAGTGTTTTAGGGACAGGGGTCCAAGAGACCCAGTACTTC. It specifies CASSVLGTGVQETQYF.

The CDR3 DNA follows: TGTGCCAGTAGCGGGCGGAACTATGGCTACACCTTC. The encoded protein is CASSGRNYGYTF. The chain uses TRBV19 and TRBJ1-2; no reliable D call. Trimming took 6 bases from V and 2 from J, leaving 7 bases between them. The germline V gene has CDR1 LNHDA and CDR2 SQIVND (reference sequence). CDR3 size: 12 residues.

The chain has TRBV5-4 and TRBJ2-5; TRBD1 might be the D (5 bases). Germline CDR1 and CDR2: SGHNT and YYREEE (reference sequence). The V end was cut by 0 bases, the J end by 2 bases, with 14 bases between. This CDR3 region has 16 residues. CDR3 protein: CASSLELPGRQETQYF. CDR3 coding DNA: TGTGCCAGCAGCTTGGAACTTCCAGGGCGGCAAGAGACCCAGTACTTC.

V is TRBV5-8 and J is TRBJ2-3; a possible D gene is TRBD2 (6 bases). The V gene's germline CDR1 is SGHTS and CDR2 YDEGEE. V lost 7 bases and J 6 bases, leaving 18 bases between the germline ends. CDR3 size: 14 residues. The CDR3 DNA sequence: TGTGCCAGCGAGAGGAGACTAGTCCGGGATACGCAGTATTTT. Its protein product is CASERRLVRDTQYF.

The chain has TRBV7-6 and TRBJ2-1, with 7 bases lining up with TRBD2. J was trimmed by 2 bases and V by 0 bases; bases with no gene match: 7. The germline CDR1 and CDR2 sequences are SGHVS and FNYEAQ. CDR3 length: 17 residues. CDR3 sequence (DNA): TGTGCCAGCAGCTTAGCATCCGGACTAGGTACCTACAATGAGCAGTTCTTC. Its translation is CASSLASGLGTYNEQFF. The full variable domain, completed using reference TRBV7-6 and TRBJ2-1, is GAGVSQSPRYKVTKRGQDVALRCDPISGHVSLYWYRQALGQGPEFLTYFNYEAQQDKSGLPNDRFSAERPEGSISTLTIQRTEQRDSAMYRCASSLASGLGTYNEQFFGPGTRLTVL.

The chain combines TRBV19 with TRBJ2-3; D gene uncertain. The CDR3 extends over 15 amino acids. Trimming took off 5 bases at V and 5 bases at J, with 17 bases between the two ends. Per germline, CDR1 LNHDA and CDR2 SQIVND (reference sequence). DNA of the CDR3: TGTGCCAGTAGTGCGCCCCTATGGACGGGAGATACGCAGTATTTT. Encoded protein: CASSAPLWTGDTQYF.